This T cell receptor beta chain is drawn from a study of beta chain features in type 1 diabetes. Study-level information: Regarding age, gender and cell yields, patients proved similar to healthy donors. The study, taken as a whole, reports: The similarity of naive, central memory and Treg TCRB repertoires appeared greater among patients than among healthy donors.

Sequenced material consisted of expressed TCRB transcripts (all of the isolated RNA was reverse transcribed). Sequencing used immunoSEQ multiplex PCR; TCRdb keeps in-frame clones, though not all of them. The table lists hundreds of thousands of clones, around 15% of them singletons, with about 0.093% in the top ten. In regard to this clone: As yet, its antigen is unknown.

A single heparinised blood sample, averaging about 100 mL, was obtained per donor. The sample was naive CD4+ T cells from blood. The TCR originated in a man aged 18-30 years in good health.

CDR3 nucleotides: TGCGCCAGCAGCCAAGTACAGGGTGTGTCCTACGAGCAGTACTTC. Its protein product is CASSQVQGVSYEQYF. This rearrangement joins TRBV4-1 to TRBJ2-7, with D tentatively TRBD1 (6 bases). V lost 1 base to trimming and J lost 1 base, with 11 bases between them. This CDR3 is 15 amino acids long. Germline CDR1 reads MGHRA; CDR2 reads YSYEKL.